The rows below give T cell receptor beta chains drawn from one sample of a study of OX40 agonist ivuxolimab in advanced cancers. Repertoires were generated with immunoSEQ multiplex PCR, while TCRdb's copy carries only in-frame clones and drops some. Here the sample spans 74,000 or so clones, about 85% being singletons. The sequenced sample was CD4+ or CD8+ T cells sorted from blood, obtained in a trial of the OX40 agonist ivuxolimab. The source is an adult with an advanced solid tumor such as melanoma, head and neck, liver or kidney cancer. CDR3s include the opening cysteine and the closing phenylalanine or tryptophan. D genes are given only for firm matches. Size values are once, few and many counts, or a class for expanded clones, and some rows have none.

j_call cdr3_length clone_size v_call d_call cdr3_aa cdr3_nt
TRBJ2-1 15 - TRBV27 TRBD2 CASSFPSGRGNEQFF TGTGCCAGCAGTTTCCCTAGCGGGAGAGGCAATGAGCAGTTCTTC
TRBJ2-6 15 - TRBV9 TRBD1 CASSLFDRENIVLTF TGTGCCAGTTCCTTATTTGACAGGGAGAACATCGTCCTGACTTTC
TRBJ2-3 14 - TRBV7-2 - CASSLGSGTDTQYF TGTGCCAGCAGCTTAGGGTCTGGCACAGATACGCAGTATTTT
TRBJ2-7 15 - TRBV18 TRBD1 CASSPTSGTAYEQYF TGTGCCAGCTCACCAACGTCCGGGACAGCATACGAGCAGTACTTC
TRBJ2-3 13 - TRBV28 - CASRNQGYDTQYF TGTGCCAGCAGGAATCAGGGGTATGATACGCAGTATTTT
TRBJ2-7 12 - TRBV28 - CASRRSQGEQYF TGTGCCAGCAGGCGGAGTCAAGGAGAGCAGTACTTC
TRBJ1-2 13 - TRBV29-1 TRBD1 CSAGWTGGSGYTF TGCAGCGCCGGGTGGACAGGGGGGAGTGGCTACACCTTC
TRBJ2-7 15 - TRBV28 TRBD1 CASSLPGTGSYEQYF TGTGCCAGCAGTCTTCCCGGGACAGGGTCCTACGAGCAGTACTTC
TRBJ2-7 14 - TRBV6-5 - CASSYGTLTYEQYF TGTGCCAGCAGTTACGGGACATTGACCTACGAGCAGTACTTC
TRBJ2-3 15 once TRBV5-1 TRBD2 CASSSLAGGTDTQYF TGCGCCAGCAGCTCCCTAGCGGGAGGCACAGATACGCAGTATTTT
TRBJ2-7 14 - TRBV5-1 TRBD1 CASSLGTGLEEQYF TGCGCCAGCAGCTTGGGGACAGGGTTAGAAGAGCAGTACTTC
TRBJ1-2 14 - TRBV5-1 - CASSPGRVDYGYTF TGCGCCAGCAGCCCCGGCAGGGTGGACTATGGCTACACCTTC
TRBJ1-6 14 - TRBV6-5 - CASSTPLGNSPLHF TGTGCCAGCAGTACTCCCCTTGGGAATTCACCCCTCCACTTT
TRBJ1-2 13 - TRBV28 - CASSLSRRVGYTF TGTGCCAGCAGTTTATCCCGGAGGGTTGGCTACACCTTC
TRBJ2-5 18 - TRBV11-2 - CASSLIRAGGVNQETQYF TGTGCCAGCAGCTTAATAAGGGCCGGGGGCGTAAACCAAGAGACCCAGTACTTC
TRBJ1-5 15 few TRBV7-9 - CASSLAGGSNQPQHF TGTGCCAGCAGCTTAGCTGGGGGTAGCAATCAGCCCCAGCATTTT
TRBJ1-2 15 - TRBV19 - CASSITGSANYGYTF TGTGCCAGTAGTATCACAGGGTCAGCTAACTATGGCTACACCTTC
TRBJ2-3 13 - TRBV28 - CASTARRTDTQYF TGTGCCAGCACCGCACGTCGCACAGATACGCAGTATTTT
TRBJ2-2 16 once TRBV5-4 TRBD2 CASSRLAGGVTGELFF TGTGCCAGCAGCCGACTAGCGGGGGGCGTCACCGGGGAGCTGTTTTTT
TRBJ2-1 12 - TRBV29-1 - CSVEAGYNEQFF TGCAGCGTTGAGGCAGGCTACAATGAGCAGTTCTTC
TRBJ1-5 14 - TRBV5-6 - CASSLRSANQPQHF TGTGCCAGCAGCTTGCGAAGCGCCAATCAGCCCCAGCATTTT
TRBJ2-1 17 - TRBV7-8 - CASKYTTRGSSYNEQFF TGTGCCAGTAAATATACCACTCGGGGATCCTCCTACAATGAGCAGTTCTTC
TRBJ1-6 15 once TRBV7-8 TRBD1 CASSLGTGTNSPLHF TGTGCCAGCAGCTTAGGGACAGGCACGAATTCACCCCTCCACTTT
TRBJ1-1 17 few TRBV19 TRBD1 CASTPLPGQGARTEAFF TGTGCCAGTACCCCTCTCCCTGGGCAGGGGGCGAGGACTGAAGCTTTCTTT
TRBJ2-3 15 - TRBV18 - CASSLDQSITDTQYF TGTGCCAGCTCACTTGATCAGAGCATCACAGATACGCAGTATTTT